This T cell receptor beta chain was captured in a study of shared clonotypes between healthy human individuals. Whole-study context: CD8 memory received one plate per donor, CD8 naive two, CD4 memory three and CD4 naive three.

From germline, CDR1 is MDHEN and CDR2 SYDVKM. The CDR3 is 14 residues long. Trimming stripped 3 bases from V and 4 bases from J, with 11 bases between. The sorted-subset replicate PCRs were given 150 to 200 ng DNA, which is around 29,000 T cell genomes. This table comes from immunoSEQ multiplex PCR, and its TCRdb copy is limited to in-frame clones, with some not included. This sample carries 1.6 million or so clones, about 96% of them seen once, and the ten largest clones take over 1%. The rearrangement joins TRBV28 to TRBJ2-3, with unresolved D. The sequenced material came from naive CD4+ T cells sorted from blood. Documented subset: CD45RA+ positively selected. The TCR originated in a young man in good health. The CDR3 nucleotides are TGTGCCAGCAGTTTGAATTATTACGCAGATACGCAGTATTTT. Its translation is CASSLNYYADTQYF.